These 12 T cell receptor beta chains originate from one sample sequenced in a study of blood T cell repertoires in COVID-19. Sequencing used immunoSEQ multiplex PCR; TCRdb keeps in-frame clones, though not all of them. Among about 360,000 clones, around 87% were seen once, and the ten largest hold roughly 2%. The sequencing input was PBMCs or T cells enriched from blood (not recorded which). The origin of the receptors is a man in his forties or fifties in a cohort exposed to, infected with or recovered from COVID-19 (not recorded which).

CDR3 DNA: TGTGCCAGCAGCCCACTAGCGGAGAACACAGATACGCAGTATTTT. Amino acids: CASSPLAENTDTQYF. The chain is built from TRBV9 and TRBJ2-3, with 8 bases that match TRBD2. Germline CDR1 and CDR2: SGDLS and YYNGEE. The CDR3 is 15 amino acids. V gave up 4 bases and J gave up 2 bases; unmatched junction bases: 6.

As DNA, the CDR3 is TGTGCTAGTGGTTTTGGACAATTTAACTATGGCTACACCTTC. Encoded protein: CASGFGQFNYGYTF. V usage is TRBV12-5 and J usage is TRBJ1-2, with D perhaps matching TRBD1 (5 bases). Germline CDR1 and CDR2: LGHNT and FRNRAP. CDR3 size: 14 residues. The ends were cut back, 3 bases at V and 1 base at J, with 9 bases in the middle.

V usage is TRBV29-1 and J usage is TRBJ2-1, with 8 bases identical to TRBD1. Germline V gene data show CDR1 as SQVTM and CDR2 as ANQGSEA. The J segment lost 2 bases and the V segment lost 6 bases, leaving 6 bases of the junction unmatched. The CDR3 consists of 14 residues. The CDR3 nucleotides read TGCAGCGTGGACCCGACAGGGGCCTACAATGAGCAGTTCTTC. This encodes CSVDPTGAYNEQFF.

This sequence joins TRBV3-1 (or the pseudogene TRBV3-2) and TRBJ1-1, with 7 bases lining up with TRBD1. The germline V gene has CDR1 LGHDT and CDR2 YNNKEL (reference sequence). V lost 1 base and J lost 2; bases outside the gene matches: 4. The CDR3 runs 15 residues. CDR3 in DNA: TGTGCCAGCAGCCAAGGGACAGGCGATAACACTGAAGCTTTCTTT. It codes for CASSQGTGDNTEAFF.

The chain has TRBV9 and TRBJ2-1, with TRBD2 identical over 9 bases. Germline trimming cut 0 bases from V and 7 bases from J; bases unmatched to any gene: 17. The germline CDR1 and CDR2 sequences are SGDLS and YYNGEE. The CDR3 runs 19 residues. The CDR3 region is CASSVALASGAPGANEQFF. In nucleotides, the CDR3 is TGTGCCAGCAGCGTAGCTCTCGCTAGCGGGGCTCCGGGGGCGAATGAGCAGTTCTTC.

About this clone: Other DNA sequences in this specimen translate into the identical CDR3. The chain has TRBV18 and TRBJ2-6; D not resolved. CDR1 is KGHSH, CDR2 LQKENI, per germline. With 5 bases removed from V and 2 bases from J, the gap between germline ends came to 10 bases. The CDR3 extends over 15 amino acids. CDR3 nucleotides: TGTGCCAGCTCATCTCAGGCTCCTGGGGCCAACGTCCTGACTTTC. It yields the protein CASSSQAPGANVLTF.

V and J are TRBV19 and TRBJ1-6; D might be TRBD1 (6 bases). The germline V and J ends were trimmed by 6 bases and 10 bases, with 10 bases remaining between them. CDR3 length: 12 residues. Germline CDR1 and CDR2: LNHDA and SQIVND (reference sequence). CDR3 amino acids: CASRYRDSPLHF. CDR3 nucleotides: TGTGCCAGTAGATACAGGGACTCACCCCTCCACTTT.

The CDR3 protein is CASRLTDTQYF. The CDR3 coding sequence is TGTGCCTCCCGACTCACAGATACGCAGTATTTT. J is TRBJ2-3 and V is TRBV30; D unresolved. Between the trimmed V and J ends, which lost 7 bases and 2 bases, there was a span of 7 bases. Per germline, CDR1 GTSNPN and CDR2 SVGIG (reference sequence). There are 11 residues in the CDR3. The full variable domain, its missing parts supplied by reference TRBV30 and TRBJ2-3, is SQTIHQWPATLVQPVGSPLSLECTVEGTSNPNLYWYRQAAGRGLQLLFYSVGIGQISSEVPQNLSASRPQDRQFILSSKKLLLSDSGFYLCASRLTDTQYFGPGTRLTVL.

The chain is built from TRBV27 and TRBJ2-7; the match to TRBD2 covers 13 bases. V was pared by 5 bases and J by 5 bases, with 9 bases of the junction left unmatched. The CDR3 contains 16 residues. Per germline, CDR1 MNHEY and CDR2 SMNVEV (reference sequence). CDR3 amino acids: CASSPPGLAGSDEQYF. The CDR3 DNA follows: TGTGCCAGCAGTCCCCCGGGACTAGCGGGATCGGACGAGCAGTACTTC.

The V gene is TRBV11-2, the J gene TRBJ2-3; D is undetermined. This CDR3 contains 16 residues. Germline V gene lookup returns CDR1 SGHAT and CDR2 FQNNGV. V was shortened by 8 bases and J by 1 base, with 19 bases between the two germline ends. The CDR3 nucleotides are TGTGCCAGCGCTCCTTGGATCCAACGGGGCACAGATACGCAGTATTTT. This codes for CASAPWIQRGTDTQYF.

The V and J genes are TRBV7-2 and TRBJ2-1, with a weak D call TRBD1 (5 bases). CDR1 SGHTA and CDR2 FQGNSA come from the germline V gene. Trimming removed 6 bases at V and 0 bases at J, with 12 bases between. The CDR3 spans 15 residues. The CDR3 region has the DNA TGTGCCAGCAGGCCACCTGGGGCCTCCTACAATGAGCAGTTCTTC. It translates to CASRPPGASYNEQFF.

The CDR3 loop reads CATSSDRGSYEQYF. The DNA of the CDR3 is TGTGCCACCAGTAGCGACAGGGGTTCCTACGAGCAGTACTTC. V usage is TRBV24-1 and J usage is TRBJ2-7, with 8 bases identical to TRBD1. V shed 6 bases and J 1 base; nucleotides not matched to a gene: 4. CDR3 size: 14 residues. Germline lookup yields CDR1 KGHDR and CDR2 SFDVKD.